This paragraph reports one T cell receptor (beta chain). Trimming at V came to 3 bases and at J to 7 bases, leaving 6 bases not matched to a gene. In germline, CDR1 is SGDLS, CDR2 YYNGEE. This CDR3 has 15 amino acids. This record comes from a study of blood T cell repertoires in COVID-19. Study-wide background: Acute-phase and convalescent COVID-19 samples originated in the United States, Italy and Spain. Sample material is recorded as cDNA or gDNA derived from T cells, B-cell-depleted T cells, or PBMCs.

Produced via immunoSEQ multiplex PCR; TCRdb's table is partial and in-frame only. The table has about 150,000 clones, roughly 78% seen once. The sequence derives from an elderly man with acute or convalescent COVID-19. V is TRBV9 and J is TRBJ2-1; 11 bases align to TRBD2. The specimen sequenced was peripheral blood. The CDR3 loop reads CASSDRLAGRNEQFF. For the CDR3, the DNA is TGTGCCAGCAGCGACCGACTAGCGGGGAGGAATGAGCAGTTCTTC.